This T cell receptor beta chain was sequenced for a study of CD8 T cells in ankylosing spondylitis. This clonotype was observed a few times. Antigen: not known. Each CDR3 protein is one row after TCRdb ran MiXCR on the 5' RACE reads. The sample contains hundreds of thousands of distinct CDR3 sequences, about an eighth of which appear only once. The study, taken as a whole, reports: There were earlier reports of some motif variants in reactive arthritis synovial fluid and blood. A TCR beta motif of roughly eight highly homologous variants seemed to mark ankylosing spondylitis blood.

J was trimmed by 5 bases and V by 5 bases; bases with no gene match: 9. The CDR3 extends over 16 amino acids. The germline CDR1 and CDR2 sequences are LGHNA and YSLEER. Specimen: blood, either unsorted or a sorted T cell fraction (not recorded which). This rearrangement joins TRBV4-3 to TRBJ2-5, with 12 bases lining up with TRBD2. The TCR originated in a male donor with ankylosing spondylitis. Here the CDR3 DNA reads TGCGCCAGCAGCAGACGGACTAGCGGGACCTTGGAGACCCAGTACTTC. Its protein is CASSRRTSGTLETQYF.